These 25 T cell receptor beta chains share one sample of origin, sequenced in a study of regulatory T cells in long-lasting Graves disease. HTBI primers from iRepertoire and Arm-PCR of CDR3 regions yielded the TCR beta libraries. TCRdb fed the multiplex PCR reads into MiXCR, producing one record per CDR3 protein. The sample holds hundreds of thousands of distinct CDR3 sequences, around 30% seen once. The sample's time point: persistent/refractory GD, antithyroid drugs over 5 years with positive TRAb. The TCR library used RNA extracted from PBMCs. Sample: peripheral blood mononuclear cells (PBMCs), taken when the disease was refractory, from a patient treated with antithyroid drugs. The receptor set was obtained from a female donor with Graves disease.

The rearrangement joins TRBV6-1 to TRBJ2-7, with 7 bases that match TRBD2. The V segment lost 7 bases and the J segment 6 bases; nucleotides outside the gene matches: 12. The CDR3 consists of 14 residues. Germline CDR1 and CDR2: MNHNS and SASEGT. CDR3 in amino acids: CASMLRLASSEQYF. The CDR3, as DNA: TGTGCCAGCATGCTCAGACTAGCCAGCAGCGAGCAGTACTTC.

This chain joins TRBV27 and TRBJ1-2, with D unclear. The V and J ends lost 6 bases and 7 bases respectively, with 9 bases between them. Germline V lookup: CDR1 MNHEY, CDR2 SMNVEV (reference sequence). The CDR3 length is 11 residues. CDR3 loop: CASRGSGGYTF. The CDR3 nucleotides are TGTGCCAGCAGGGGGTCGGGTGGCTACACCTTC.

This clonotype has ten or more counts. J is TRBJ1-2 and V is TRBV28; a weak D match, TRBD1 (6 bases). This CDR3 region has 15 residues. Deletions cut 5 bases from V and 0 bases from J, with 13 bases between. Germline-derived CDR1 and CDR2 are MDHEN and SYDVKM. The CDR3 sequence: CASSLWTVANYGYTF. Here the CDR3 DNA reads TGTGCCAGCAGTCTCTGGACAGTAGCTAACTATGGCTACACCTTC.

This clonotype was observed at least ten times. The CDR3 sequence is CASSPGTVGGYTF. The CDR3 region has the DNA TGTGCCAGCAGCCCCGGGACAGTTGGTGGCTACACCTTC. The chain has TRBV7-9 and TRBJ1-2; 7 bases align to TRBD1. V lost 5 bases, J lost 7 bases, and 7 bases stayed unmatched. The CDR3 loop spans 13 amino acids. Germline V lookup: CDR1 SEHNR, CDR2 FQNEAQ (reference sequence).

This clonotype has only a few counts. The genes are TRBV29-1 and TRBJ2-7, with D perhaps matching TRBD2 (5 bases). The germline gives CDR1 SQVTM, CDR2 ANQGSEA. V lost 0 bases and J 3 bases, leaving 9 bases between the germline ends. This CDR3 has 13 amino acids. CDR3 nucleotide sequence: TGCAGCGTTGAAGAGGGAGAGCTCTACGAGCAGTACTTC. Its protein product is CSVEEGELYEQYF.

This clonotype has more than one count but fewer than ten. The rearrangement links TRBV6-2 or TRBV6-3 to TRBJ2-1; possibly TRBD2 for D (5 bases). The V gene's germline CDR1 is MNHEY and CDR2 SVGEGT. V dropped 0 bases and J dropped 4 bases, with 13 bases sitting between them. This CDR3 has 16 residues. For the CDR3, the DNA is TGTGCCAGCAGTTACTCCGGCCCGAGGGATTACAATGAGCAGTTCTTC. Encoded protein: CASSYSGPRDYNEQFF.

There are many counts of this clonotype. The chain employs TRBV28 and TRBJ1-2, with 7 bases matching TRBD1. Trimming cost V 3 bases and J 4 bases; bases outside gene matches: 5. The CDR3 spans 14 residues. Germline V lookup: CDR1 MDHEN, CDR2 SYDVKM. CDR3 sequence reads: CASSFRDSLYGYTF. The CDR3 nucleotides read TGTGCCAGCAGTTTCCGGGACAGCCTCTATGGCTACACCTTC.

This chain links TRBV6-8 with TRBJ2-7, with D unclear. Trimming removed 2 bases at V and 0 bases at J, with 8 bases between. In germline, CDR1 is MNHGY, CDR2 SAAAGT. The length of the CDR3 is 14 residues. The CDR3 spells CASSYTDNSYEQYF. CDR3 in DNA: TGTGCCAGCAGTTACACCGATAACTCCTACGAGCAGTACTTC.

This clonotype showed up many times. CDR3 protein: CASSRLGGVTEAFF. The CDR3 nucleotides are TGTGCCAGCAGTCGACTCGGGGGGGTGACTGAAGCTTTCTTT. This sequence joins TRBV27 and TRBJ1-1, with D possibly being TRBD1 (5 bases). This CDR3 is built from 14 residues. The germline V and J ends were trimmed by 5 bases and 5 bases, with 15 bases remaining between them. Germline values: CDR1 MNHEY, CDR2 SMNVEV (reference sequence).

The chain is built from TRBV5-1 and TRBJ2-3, with D unresolved. V shed 0 bases and J shed 1 base, with 6 bases lying between them. Germline V CDR1 and CDR2: SGHRS, YFSETQ. The CDR3 is 14 residues long. CDR3 loop: CASSLASGTDTQYF. CDR3 DNA: TGCGCCAGCAGCTTGGCGTCCGGCACAGATACGCAGTATTTT.

V usage is TRBV7-3 and J usage is TRBJ2-6; 9 bases fit TRBD1. The CDR3 spans 16 residues. Germline V CDR1 and CDR2: SGHTA, FQGTGA. The junction had 5 bases not matched to a gene; V was cut back by 5 bases and J by 3 bases. DNA for the CDR3: TGTGCCAGCAGCATACAGGGGGCGAGTGGGGCCAACGTCCTGACTTTC. It translates to CASSIQGASGANVLTF.

This clonotype was seen more than once but under ten times. This chain uses TRBV7-3 with TRBJ2-2; TRBD2 matches at 13 bases. This CDR3 contains 15 residues. The trim removed 8 bases at V and 1 base at J, leaving 1 base unmatched. Looked up from germline, CDR1 is SGHTA and CDR2 is FQGTGA. The CDR3 sequence: CASGTSGVNTGELFF. CDR3 DNA: TGTGCCAGCGGGACTAGCGGGGTGAACACCGGGGAGCTGTTTTTT.

The chain is built from TRBV19 and TRBJ1-1; tentatively, D is TRBD1 (5 bases). This CDR3 is built from 14 residues. V dropped 5 bases and J dropped 0 bases, with 10 bases sitting between them. Germline V gene sequence: CDR1 LNHDA, CDR2 SQIVND (reference sequence). CDR3 bases: TGTGCCAGTAGTCACAGGCGGATGAACACTGAAGCTTTCTTT. The encoded protein is CASSHRRMNTEAFF. Filled out from reference TRBV19 and TRBJ1-1, the complete variable domain reads DGGITQSPKYLFRKEGQNVTLSCEQNLNHDAMYWYRQDPGQGLRLIYYSQIVNDFQKGDIAEGYSVSREKKESFPLTVTSAQKNPTAFYLCASSHRRMNTEAFFGQGTRLTVV.

This clonotype was seen more than once but under ten times. The chain has TRBV30 and TRBJ1-2, with a tentative D call TRBD1 (5 bases). V lost 1 base and J 4 bases, leaving 16 bases between the germline ends. There are 15 residues in the CDR3. The germline V gene encodes CDR1 GTSNPN and CDR2 SVGIG (reference sequence). CDR3 protein: CAWSAGGETRYGYTF. The CDR3 region has the DNA TGTGCCTGGAGTGCGGGGGGGGAAACGCGCTATGGCTACACCTTC.

The chain recombines TRBV15 with TRBJ1-4; D is unresolved. The length of the CDR3 is 15 residues. Germline CDR1 is LNHNV and CDR2 is YYDKDF (reference sequence). V was pared by 0 bases and J by 1 base, with 6 bases between. CDR3: CATSREGKTNEKLFF. CDR3 in DNA: TGTGCCACCAGCAGAGAGGGCAAAACTAATGAAAAACTGTTTTTT.

Comment on this clonotype: This may come from a read error, since a much larger clone is one base off. A read error is likely, as this CDR3 ends without the conserved phenylalanine or tryptophan. The chain carries TRBV19 and TRBJ1-1, with TRBD1 as a possible D gene (6 bases). V shed 8 bases and J shed 3 bases, with 10 bases lying between them. CDR1 is LNHDA, CDR2 SQIVND, per germline (reference sequence). The CDR3 is 12 residues long. The CDR3 nucleotides read TGTGCCAGTGCGAGGGGGGACACTGAAGCTTTCTCT. Amino acids: CASARGDTEAFS.

Points on this clonotype: This may come from a read error, since a much larger clone is one base off. The conserved phenylalanine or tryptophan normally closing the CDR3 is absent here, so this likely arose from a read error. V gene TRBV3-1 combines with J gene TRBJ2-5; D gene ambiguous. The CDR3 has 14 residues. Germline V gene sequence: CDR1 LGHDT, CDR2 YNNKEL (reference sequence). The V and J ends lost 0 bases and 2 bases respectively, with 7 bases between them. CDR3: CASSQDRVQETQYL. As DNA, the CDR3 is TGTGCCAGCAGCCAAGATAGGGTTCAAGAGACCCAGTACCTC.

Many counts were recorded for this clonotype. The chain uses TRBV12-3 or TRBV12-4 and TRBJ2-5, with TRBD2 matching over 8 bases. Trimming at V came to 4 bases and at J to 1 base, leaving 11 bases not matched to a gene. CDR3 length: 17 residues. CDR3 residues: CASSSGPGGVPQETQYF. In DNA, the CDR3 is TGTGCCAGCAGTTCCGGCCCGGGGGGGGTTCCCCAAGAGACCCAGTACTTC.

This clonotype was detected many times. The V call is TRBV28, the J call TRBJ1-2, with unresolved D. V was cut by 6 bases and J by 3 bases, with 5 bases left in between. Germline V gene data show CDR1 as MDHEN and CDR2 as SYDVKM. This CDR3 has 11 residues. The DNA of the CDR3 is TGTGCCAGCAGCCAGGACTATGGCTACACCTTC. This sequence encodes CASSQDYGYTF.

This clonotype was seen a handful of times. The chain couples TRBV10-1 to TRBJ2-2, with a tentative D call TRBD2 (6 bases). Germline lookup yields CDR1 WNHNN and CDR2 SYGVQD (reference sequence). The CDR3 runs to 14 residues. V was cut by 4 bases and J by 1 base, with 7 bases left in between. Here the CDR3 DNA reads TGCGCCAGCAGTGGGACTATGAACACCGGGGAGCTGTTTTTT. It is translated as CASSGTMNTGELFF.

J is TRBJ1-5 and V is TRBV10-2; TRBD1 is a possible D gene (5 bases). Germline V CDR1 and CDR2: WSHSY, SAAADI. This CDR3 is 15 amino acids long. Trimming stripped 3 bases from V and 2 bases from J, with 11 bases between. The CDR3 DNA sequence: TGCGCCAGCAGTGACAGGGAATGGGGCAATCAGCCCCAGCATTTT. It is translated as CASSDREWGNQPQHF.

This chain links TRBV27 with TRBJ1-5; TRBD1 matches 8 bases. The CDR3 is made up of 14 amino acids. V shed 3 bases, J shed 7 bases, and the junction held 5 bases outside the gene matches. The germline gives CDR1 MNHEY, CDR2 SMNVEV (reference sequence). Written as DNA, the CDR3 is TGTGCCAGCAGTTTTAAAGCAGGGGGCCAGCCCCAGCATTTT. Amino acid sequence: CASSFKAGGQPQHF.

The rearrangement links TRBV7-3 to TRBJ2-2; D remains ambiguous. The CDR3 loop spans 11 amino acids. Trimming shortened V by 9 bases and J by 5 bases, and 7 bases separated the two germline ends. Germline loops: CDR1 SGHTA, CDR2 FQGTGA. Written as DNA, the CDR3 is TGTGCCAGTCACTGTACCGGGGAGCTGTTTTTT. This sequence encodes CASHCTGELFF. Full variable domain (outside the CDR3, taken from reference TRBV7-3 and TRBJ2-2): GAGVSQTPSNKVTEKGKYVELRCDPISGHTALYWYRQSLGQGPEFLIYFQGTGAADDSGLPNDRFFAVRPEGSVSTLKIQRTERGDSAVYLCASHCTGELFFGEGSRLTVL.

The CDR3 nucleotides are TGTGCCAGCAGCCCAGGGGTTCGTAGTGTGTACGAGCAGTACTTC. Translating gives CASSPGVRSVYEQYF. V is TRBV9 and J is TRBJ2-7; D is possibly TRBD1 (6 bases). The CDR3 runs 15 residues. Germline assignment: CDR1 SGDLS and CDR2 YYNGEE. Trimming removed 4 bases at V and 4 bases at J, with 18 bases between. Full variable domain (outside the CDR3, taken from reference TRBV9 and TRBJ2-7): DSGVTQTPKHLITATGQRVTLRCSPRSGDLSVYWYQQSLDQGLQFLIQYYNGEERAKGNILERFSAQQFPDLHSELNLSSLELGDSALYFCASSPGVRSVYEQYFGPGTRLTVT.

The chain recombines TRBV11-2 with TRBJ2-1, with D perhaps matching TRBD1 or TRBD2 (7 bases each). The V end lost 5 bases, the J end lost 5 bases, and 16 bases lay between the germline ends. Per germline, CDR1 SGHAT and CDR2 FQNNGV. CDR3 length: 15 amino acids. The CDR3 DNA follows: TGTGCCAGCAGCCCCAGCGCAGGGGGGGACAATGAGCAGTTCTTC. This gives the protein CASSPSAGGDNEQFF. Complete variable domain (other parts from reference TRBV11-2 and TRBJ2-1): EAGVAQSPRYKIIEKRQSVAFWCNPISGHATLYWYQQILGQGPKLLIQFQNNGVVDDSQLPKDRFSAERLKGVDSTLKIQPAKLEDSAVYLCASSPSAGGDNEQFFGPGTRLTVL.